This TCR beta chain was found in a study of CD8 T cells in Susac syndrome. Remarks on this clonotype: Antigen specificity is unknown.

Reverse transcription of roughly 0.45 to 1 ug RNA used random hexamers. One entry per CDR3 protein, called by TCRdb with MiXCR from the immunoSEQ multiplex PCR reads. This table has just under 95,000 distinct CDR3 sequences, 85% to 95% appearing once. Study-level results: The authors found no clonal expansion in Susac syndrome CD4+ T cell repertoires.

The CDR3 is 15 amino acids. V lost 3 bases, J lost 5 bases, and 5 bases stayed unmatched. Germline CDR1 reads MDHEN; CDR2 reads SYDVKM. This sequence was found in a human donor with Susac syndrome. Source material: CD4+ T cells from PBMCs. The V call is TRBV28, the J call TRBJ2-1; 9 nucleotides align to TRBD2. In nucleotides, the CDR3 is TGTGCCAGCAGTTTTCCAGCGGGGGGCGACAATGAGCAGTTCTTC. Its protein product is CASSFPAGGDNEQFF. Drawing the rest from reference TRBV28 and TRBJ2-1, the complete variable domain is DVKVTQSSRYLVKRTGEKVFLECVQDMDHENMFWYRQDPGLGLRLIYFSYDVKMKEKGDIPEGYSVSREKKERFSLILESASTNQTSMYLCASSFPAGGDNEQFFGPGTRLTVL.